This TCR beta chain comes out of a study of beta chain features in type 1 diabetes. Whole-study findings and limits: There was a moderate but significant shortening of TCRB CDR3s in all four CD4+ subsets of Type 1 diabetes patients.

Looked up from germline, CDR1 is KGHSH and CDR2 is LQKENI. The ends were cut back, 3 bases at V and 3 bases at J, with 17 bases in the middle. This CDR3 region has 16 residues. The sample holds a few counts of this clone. Antigen specificity is unknown. The study reverse transcribed the entire isolated RNA, so it sequenced expressed TCRB transcripts. The protocol was immunoSEQ multiplex PCR, while the TCRdb copy is restricted to in-frame clones and leaves out a portion. The repertoire has fewer than 450,000 clones, roughly 14% of them found once; the top ten carry approximately 0.016%. Donors underwent one heparinised blood draw, about 0.12 L on average. Researchers reported sorting CD4+ naive, central memory, regulatory and stem cell-like memory cells via CD45RO/CCR7/CD25/CD127/CD95/CD27.

This receptor was taken from a woman aged 18 to 35 with type 1 diabetes. The sequenced material came from naive CD4+ T cells from blood. The rearrangement uses TRBV18 and TRBJ1-1; D may be TRBD1 (5 bases). The CDR3 protein is CASSPPSRVMDTEAFF. CDR3 sequence (DNA): TGTGCCAGCTCACCTCCCAGCAGGGTGATGGACACTGAAGCTTTCTTT. The full variable domain, its missing parts supplied by reference TRBV18 and TRBJ1-1, is NAGVMQNPRHLVRRRGQEARLRCSPMKGHSHVYWYRQLPEEGLKFMVYLQKENIIDESGMPKERFSAEFPKEGPSILRIQQVVRGDSAAYFCASSPPSRVMDTEAFFGQGTRLTVV.